These 13 T cell receptor beta chains originate from one sample sequenced in a study of CD4 and CD8 cells across lung adenocarcinoma regions. TCRdb itself ran the PCR reads through MiXCR, one entry per CDR3 protein. The sample lists 13,000 or so distinct CDR3 sequences; about 48% were seen once. The sample taken for sequencing was CD4+ T cells from the center of a lung tumor. Receptors were obtained from a male donor with lung adenocarcinoma. The CD4 and CD8 labels of this study may be unreliable.

This clonotype was observed a handful of times. The rearrangement joins TRBV6-5 to TRBJ2-2; weak D call: TRBD2 (5 bases). V lost 2 bases and J lost 4, with 11 bases in between. Germline CDR1 and CDR2: MNHEY and SVGAGI. The CDR3 has 15 residues. The CDR3 protein is CASSYPGSGTGELFF. CDR3 coding DNA: TGTGCCAGCAGTTACCCGGGGTCGGGCACCGGGGAGCTGTTTTTT.

This clonotype was picked up many times. The J gene is TRBJ1-1, the V gene TRBV6-1; maybe TRBD1 (6 bases). The CDR3 runs to 15 residues. Germline lookup yields CDR1 MNHNS and CDR2 SASEGT. V was shortened by 6 bases and J by 0 bases, with 14 bases between the two germline ends. The CDR3 DNA sequence: TGTGCCAGCAGGGACAGCGGACAGCTGAACACTGAAGCTTTCTTT. It encodes CASRDSGQLNTEAFF.

This clonotype was observed many times. This sequence joins TRBV7-2 and TRBJ2-5; D is undetermined. Between the trimmed V and J ends, which lost 1 base and 5 bases, there was a span of 8 bases. Germline values: CDR1 SGHTA, CDR2 FQGNSA. CDR3 length: 13 residues. CDR3 residues: CASSLGRRETQYF. The CDR3 nucleotides read TGTGCCAGCAGCTTAGGACGTAGGGAGACCCAGTACTTC. The whole variable domain, filled in from reference TRBV7-2 and TRBJ2-5, reads GAGVSQSPSNKVTEKGKDVELRCDPISGHTALYWYRQSLGQGLEFLIYFQGNSAPDKSGLPSDRFSAERTGGSVSTLTIQRTQQEDSAVYLCASSLGRRETQYFGPGTRLLVL.

The chain uses TRBV20-1 and TRBJ2-7, with 12 bases matching TRBD2. Germline assignment: CDR1 DFQATT and CDR2 SNEGSKA (reference sequence). The CDR3 has 14 residues. Germline trimming cut 3 bases from V and 7 bases from J; bases unmatched to any gene: 7. The CDR3 DNA follows: TGCAGTGCTAGGGTAGGACTAGCGGGACGTGAGCAGTACTTC. This codes for CSARVGLAGREQYF.

In its sample, this clonotype is medium-sized. In nucleotides, the CDR3 is TGTGCCAGCAGTGAATCCGCTCCAGCGGGGACCCAGTACTTC. It translates to CASSESAPAGTQYF. V and J are TRBV6-1 and TRBJ2-5; weak D call: TRBD2 (6 bases). This CDR3 spans 14 amino acids. Germline CDR1 and CDR2: MNHNS and SASEGT. V lost 2 bases and J lost 7, with 14 bases in between.

The rearrangement uses TRBV7-8 and TRBJ1-2; 9 bases match TRBD1. The trim removed 1 base at V and 5 bases at J, leaving 8 bases unmatched. CDR3 size: 16 residues. Germline-derived CDR1 and CDR2 are SGHVS and FQNEAQ. The CDR3 sequence: CASSLGPGQGFYGYTF. The CDR3 nucleotides read TGTGCCAGCAGCTTAGGCCCGGGACAGGGATTTTATGGCTACACCTTC.

This clonotype has at least ten counts. The gene calls are TRBV14 and TRBJ2-5; D is undetermined. The CDR3 extends over 14 amino acids. Per the germline V gene, CDR1 is SGHDN and CDR2 is FVKESK. V was shortened by 2 bases and J by 1 base, with 8 bases between the two germline ends. The CDR3 sequence is CASSQLQRQETQYF. The CDR3 DNA reads TGTGCCAGCAGCCAATTACAGCGCCAAGAGACCCAGTACTTC. Based on the CDR3 plus reference TRBV14 and TRBJ2-5, the full variable domain is EAGVTQFPSHSVIEKGQTVTLRCDPISGHDNLYWYRRVMGKEIKFLLHFVKESKQDESGMPNNRFLAERTGGTYSTLKVQPAELEDSGVYFCASSQLQRQETQYFGPGTRLLVL.

Worth noting for this clonotype: The junction differs from germline at one of its ends, possibly a read error. This sequence joins TRBV5-1 and TRBJ2-3; possibly TRBD1 for D (6 bases). CDR3 length: 15 residues. Germline V lookup: CDR1 SGHRS, CDR2 YFSETQ. The CDR3 nucleotides are TGTGTCCTGGGCCTACAGGCTGGGGGCACAGGTGCGCAGTATTTT. Translating gives CVLGLQAGGTGAQYF.

In this sample, this clonotype is medium-sized (0.01 to 0.1%). The CDR3 DNA reads TGTGCCAGCAAACCGGGACAGGCCACAGATACGCAGTATTTT. Translated, it gives CASKPGQATDTQYF. The chain combines TRBV6-2 or TRBV6-3 with TRBJ2-3; 8 bases are a match to TRBD1. The germline V gene has CDR1 MNHEY and CDR2 SVGEGT. This CDR3 is built from 14 residues. V shed 7 bases and J 2 bases; nucleotides not matched to a gene: 5.

Comment on this clonotype: One end of the junction varies from germline; a read error may be responsible. J is TRBJ2-1 and V is TRBV6-1, with 8 bases matching TRBD2. The germline CDR1 and CDR2 sequences are MNHNS and SASEGT. The CDR3 sequence is 15 residues long. In DNA, the CDR3 is TGTGCCAGCAGGGACGGGGCGAGCGGGAGCGGGGAGCAGTTTTTT. This gives the protein CASRDGASGSGEQFF.

The DNA for the CDR3 is TGCAGTGCCCGGCTCATCTCCTACGAGCAGTACTTC. Protein product: CSARLISYEQYF. This sequence joins TRBV20-1 and TRBJ2-7; D not resolved. Per germline, CDR1 DFQATT and CDR2 SNEGSKA (reference sequence). The CDR3 spans 12 residues. Trimming took off 6 bases at V and 0 bases at J, with 9 bases between the two ends.

The chain uses TRBV10-3 and TRBJ2-2; a possible D gene is TRBD2 (5 bases). The J call is in doubt because the DNA end fits TRBJ2-3 better. This CDR3 has 15 residues. Germline loops: CDR1 ENHRY, CDR2 SYGVKD. CDR3 sequence: CVRGLQSGITGEQYF. Here the CDR3 DNA reads TGTGTCCGCGGACTCCAGTCCGGAATCACCGGGGAGCAGTATTTT.

The genes are TRBV11-1 and TRBJ2-1; D is undetermined. The CDR3 consists of 15 residues. Trimming took off 2 bases at V and 2 bases at J, with 10 bases between the two ends. Germline V gene lookup returns CDR1 SGHAT and CDR2 FQDESV (reference sequence). The CDR3 nucleotides are TGTGCCAGCAGCTTAACCAATCACCCCTACAATGAGCAGTTCTTC. Its protein is CASSLTNHPYNEQFF.